The 24 T cell receptor beta chains below all came from one sample that was sequenced in a study of control samples from healthy donors and cancer patients. Assay: immunoSEQ multiplex PCR; the TCRdb copy retains only in-frame clones and omits some. The sample has approximately 210,000 clones, 91% seen once. Sequencing used blood. The receptors derive from a man aged 30 to 39 in good health.

The V and J genes are TRBV16 and TRBJ1-1; D gene ambiguous. This CDR3 spans 12 amino acids. CDR1 and CDR2 (germline): KGHSY, FQNENV. V was trimmed by 5 bases and J by 6 bases, leaving 10 bases between them. The CDR3 protein is CASSGMSPEAFF. The CDR3 bases are TGTGCCAGCAGCGGGATGAGCCCTGAAGCTTTCTTT.

In nucleotides, the CDR3 is TGTGCCTGGAGCGCCGAGTCGAGTGGTCGTAACACTGAAGCTTTCTTT. Translation: CAWSAESSGRNTEAFF. The genes are TRBV30 and TRBJ1-1; D gene unclear. This CDR3 region has 16 residues. V was clipped by 3 bases and J by 2 bases, with 19 bases between them. The germline CDR1 and CDR2 sequences are GTSNPN and SVGIG (reference sequence).

The gene calls are TRBV6-4 and TRBJ2-1; D perhaps matches TRBD2 (5 bases). The length of the CDR3 is 15 residues. Trimming left V 4 bases short and J 5 bases short, with 15 bases between. Looked up from germline, CDR1 is MRHNA and CDR2 is SNTAGT. The CDR3 is CASSVEALVNNEQFF. For the CDR3, the DNA is TGTGCCAGCAGTGTGGAGGCCCTCGTTAACAATGAGCAGTTCTTC.

This clone was found once. This chain uses TRBV4-1 with TRBJ1-1; D gene unclear. Germline loops: CDR1 MGHRA, CDR2 YSYEKL. The CDR3 is 14 residues long. V gave up 1 base and J gave up 3 bases, with 9 bases separating them. DNA of the CDR3: TGCGCCAGCAGCCAAGTTGGCCAGGACACTGAAGCTTTCTTT. Protein sequence: CASSQVGQDTEAFF.

As to this clone: At one end the junction does not follow the germline gene, possibly because of a read error. Written as DNA, the CDR3 is TGTGCCAGCAGCGAAGCCCGTTTAGGTGAAGCTTTCTTT. Translation gives CASSEARLGEAFF. The gene calls are TRBV6-1 and TRBJ1-1; D gene uncertain. The CDR3 length is 13 residues. Germline lookup yields CDR1 MNHNS and CDR2 SASEGT.

The CDR3 region is CASSYSSRGNSPLHF. In nucleotides, the CDR3 is TGTGCCAGCAGTTACTCGAGTAGGGGGAATTCACCCCTCCACTTT. The chain couples TRBV6-5 to TRBJ1-6; TRBD1 is a possible D gene (6 bases). V was clipped by 0 bases and J by 7 bases, with 10 bases between them. Germline V CDR1 and CDR2: MNHEY, SVGAGI. The CDR3 spans 15 residues.

This CDR3 reads CATSDSPGQGRNEQYF. In nucleotides, the CDR3 is TGTGCCACCAGTGACTCCCCCGGACAGGGTCGGAACGAGCAGTACTTC. The rearrangement joins TRBV24-1 to TRBJ2-7; 8 bases agree with TRBD1. The junction had 12 bases not matched to a gene; V was cut back by 4 bases and J by 5 bases. Germline V gene lookup returns CDR1 KGHDR and CDR2 SFDVKD. This CDR3 is 16 amino acids long.

The chain uses TRBV10-1 and TRBJ2-3, with TRBD2 as a possible D gene (5 bases). This CDR3 is 14 amino acids long. The germline V gene encodes CDR1 WNHNN and CDR2 SYGVQD (reference sequence). V lost 3 bases to trimming and J lost 1 base, with 8 bases between them. Here the CDR3 reads CASSDGSGTDTQYF. CDR3 sequence (DNA): TGCGCCAGCAGTGACGGTAGCGGCACAGATACGCAGTATTTT.

This chain uses TRBV18 with TRBJ2-1; 8 positions match TRBD1. The germline CDR1 and CDR2 sequences are KGHSH and LQKENI. Trimming cost V 4 bases and J 9 bases; bases outside gene matches: 14. The CDR3 runs 16 residues. CDR3 DNA: TGTGCCAGCTCACTCGGGACAGGTGGTGGGTCAGGTGAGCAGTTCTTC. Translated: CASSLGTGGGSGEQFF.

The chain combines TRBV6-5 with TRBJ1-1, with 10 bases aligning to TRBD1. V was pared by 6 bases and J by 2 bases, with 6 bases of the junction left unmatched. Germline V gene sequence: CDR1 MNHEY, CDR2 SVGAGI. There are 15 residues in the CDR3. The CDR3: CASRPGTGVNTEAFF. For the CDR3, the DNA is TGTGCCAGCAGACCAGGGACAGGGGTTAACACTGAAGCTTTCTTT.

The chain carries TRBV28 and TRBJ1-2; 10 positions agree with TRBD1. Germline V gives CDR1 MDHEN, CDR2 SYDVKM. Germline trimming cut 6 bases from V and 4 bases from J; bases unmatched to any gene: 8. The CDR3 runs to 15 residues. DNA for the CDR3: TGTGCCAGCAGCTTCGGACAGGGGGGTACCTATGGCTACACCTTC. The encoded protein is CASSFGQGGTYGYTF.

The rearrangement joins TRBV10-3 to TRBJ2-3; TRBD2 matches at 7 bases. The germline gives CDR1 ENHRY, CDR2 SYGVKD. The length of the CDR3 is 13 residues. Unmatched junction bases numbered 5, after V lost 11 bases and J lost 0 bases. The CDR3 loop reads CAGGGPSTDTQYF. DNA for the CDR3: TGTGCCGGCGGGGGACCAAGCACAGATACGCAGTATTTT.

The chain joins TRBV14 to TRBJ1-3; tentatively, D is TRBD1 (6 bases). V was shortened by 5 bases and J by 0 bases, with 8 bases between the two germline ends. Germline V gene lookup returns CDR1 SGHDN and CDR2 FVKESK. CDR3 length: 14 amino acids. CDR3 residues: CASSTGFSGNTIYF. The DNA of the CDR3 is TGTGCCAGCAGCACAGGGTTCTCTGGAAACACCATATATTTT.

This chain links TRBV18 with TRBJ1-3; D possibly corresponds to TRBD1 (5 bases). V was trimmed by 2 bases and J by 0 bases, leaving 8 bases between them. Germline CDR1 reads KGHSH; CDR2 reads LQKENI. The CDR3 has 15 amino acids. CDR3 DNA: TGTGCCAGCTCACCAGCGGGGGACTCTGGAAACACCATATATTTT. Its translation is CASSPAGDSGNTIYF.

The chain couples TRBV27 to TRBJ1-1; 7 nucleotides match TRBD1. This CDR3 comprises 15 residues. V lost 4 bases and J lost 3; bases outside the gene matches: 8. CDR1 is MNHEY and CDR2 is SMNVEV in the germline V gene (reference sequence). CDR3 in amino acids: CASSSGQVGDTEAFF. The DNA for the CDR3 is TGTGCCAGCAGTTCAGGACAGGTCGGGGACACTGAAGCTTTCTTT.

This sequence joins TRBV5-1 and TRBJ2-7; D might be TRBD2 (5 bases). In germline, CDR1 is SGHRS, CDR2 YFSETQ. V was shortened by 0 bases and J by 3 bases, with 16 bases between the two germline ends. CDR3 length: 16 amino acids. The CDR3 DNA reads as TGCGCCAGCAGCTTGGGGGTTACGATCGGGGTCTACGAGCAGTACTTC. This translates into CASSLGVTIGVYEQYF.

The chain links TRBV27 to TRBJ2-2; 11 bases align to TRBD2. V lost 3 bases to trimming and J lost 3 bases; unmatched junction nucleotides: 6. Germline V gene lookup returns CDR1 MNHEY and CDR2 SMNVEV (reference sequence). This CDR3 region has 17 residues. CDR3 DNA: TGTGCCAGCAGTTTTAGACTAGCGGGGACTCACACCGGGGAGCTGTTTTTT. It yields the protein CASSFRLAGTHTGELFF.

The rearrangement joins TRBV6-1 to TRBJ1-6; perhaps TRBD1 as D (6 bases). Germline CDR1 is MNHNS and CDR2 is SASEGT. V lost 0 bases and J lost 7, with 10 bases in between. CDR3 length: 15 amino acids. As DNA, the CDR3 is TGTGCCAGCAGTGAAGCTACCACAGGGAATTCACCCCTCCACTTT. This translates into CASSEATTGNSPLHF.

As regards this clone: One end of the junction varies from germline; a read error may be responsible. J is TRBJ1-1 and V is TRBV7-8; no reliable D call. The CDR3 covers 18 residues. CDR1 is SGHVS and CDR2 is FQNEAQ in the germline V gene. CDR3 region: CASSLGSVSEVMNTEAFF. The CDR3 bases are TGTGCCAGCAGTTTAGGTTCTGTCAGTGAAGTAATGAACACTGAAGCTTTCTTT.

This chain uses TRBV7-2 with TRBJ2-3; the D call may be TRBD1 or TRBD2 (5 bases each). The CDR3 sequence is 15 residues long. V lost 5 bases and J lost 4, with 16 bases in between. From germline, CDR1 is SGHTA and CDR2 FQGNSA. The CDR3 bases are TGTGCCAGCAGCCGGGGCAGCTTGATAGCAGATACGCAGTATTTT. Its protein product is CASSRGSLIADTQYF.

This sequence joins TRBV13 and TRBJ2-7; 7 bases match TRBD2. This CDR3 has 16 amino acids. V lost 2 bases and J lost 4; bases outside the gene matches: 11. Germline CDR1 reads PRHDT; CDR2 reads FYEKMQ (reference sequence). The CDR3: CASSLTGGRNNYEQYF. The CDR3 DNA reads as TGTGCCAGCAGCTTAACTGGCGGGAGAAATAATTACGAGCAGTACTTC.

The V and J genes are TRBV7-6 and TRBJ2-1, with D possibly being TRBD1 or TRBD2 (6 bases each). The germline gives CDR1 SGHVS, CDR2 FNYEAQ. V lost 1 base to trimming and J lost 6 bases, with 13 bases between them. The CDR3 runs to 15 residues. The CDR3 protein is CASSLGSGAPNEQFF. As DNA, the CDR3 is TGTGCCAGCAGCTTAGGGTCGGGGGCCCCCAATGAGCAGTTCTTC.

This chain joins TRBV29-1 and TRBJ1-2, with D hard to call. Trimming left V 2 bases short and J 4 bases short, with 11 bases between. CDR3 size: 13 residues. CDR1 is SQVTM and CDR2 is ANQGSEA in the germline V gene. CDR3 amino acids: CSVERPGSYGYTF. CDR3 nucleotide sequence: TGCAGCGTTGAACGACCGGGGAGCTATGGCTACACCTTC.

V is TRBV27 and J is TRBJ1-6, with no clear D. CDR3 length equals 14 residues. V lost 6 bases and J lost 5, with 11 bases in between. The germline CDR1 and CDR2 sequences are MNHEY and SMNVEV (reference sequence). The CDR3 DNA sequence: TGTGCCAGCAGCTCCAATACCGATAATTCACCCCTCCACTTT. Amino acid sequence: CASSSNTDNSPLHF.